This TCR beta chain was profiled in a study of cytomegalovirus exposure and HLA in healthy donors. Whole-study findings and limits: Some V segments could not be told apart, so they were left out, TRBV6-2 and TRBV6-3 among them.

Turning to this clone: Its matching antigen is unknown.

From germline, CDR1 is SGHKS and CDR2 YYEKEE (reference sequence). The CDR3 spans 14 residues. Trimming took 3 bases from V and 2 from J, leaving 10 bases between them. PCR primers comprised 60 Vbeta and 13 Jbeta primers. Data came from immunoSEQ multiplex PCR; TCRdb stores just in-frame clones and leaves some out. The sample holds about 190,000 clones, 75% to 90% seen once. This chain links TRBV5-5 with TRBJ2-3; a weak D match, TRBD2 (6 bases). Input material: PBMCs. The clonotype was recovered from a boy aged 2 to 10 in good health and CMV-seronegative. This chain's CDR3 is CASSWRGVTDTQYF. The CDR3 DNA is TGTGCCAGCAGCTGGCGGGGCGTCACAGATACGCAGTATTTT.